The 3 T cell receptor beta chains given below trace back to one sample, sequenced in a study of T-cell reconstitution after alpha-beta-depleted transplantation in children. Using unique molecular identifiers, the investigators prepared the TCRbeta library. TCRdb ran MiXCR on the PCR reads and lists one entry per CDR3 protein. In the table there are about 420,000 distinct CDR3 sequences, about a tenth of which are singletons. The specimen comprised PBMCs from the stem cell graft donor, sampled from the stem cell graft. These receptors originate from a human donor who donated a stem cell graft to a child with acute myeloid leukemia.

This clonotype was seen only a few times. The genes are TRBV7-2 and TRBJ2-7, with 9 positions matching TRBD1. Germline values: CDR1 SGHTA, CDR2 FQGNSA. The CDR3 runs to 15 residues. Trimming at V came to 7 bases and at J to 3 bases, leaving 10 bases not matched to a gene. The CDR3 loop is CASNSMTGGYYEQYF. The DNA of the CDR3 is TGTGCCAGCAACTCGATGACAGGGGGATACTACGAGCAGTACTTC.

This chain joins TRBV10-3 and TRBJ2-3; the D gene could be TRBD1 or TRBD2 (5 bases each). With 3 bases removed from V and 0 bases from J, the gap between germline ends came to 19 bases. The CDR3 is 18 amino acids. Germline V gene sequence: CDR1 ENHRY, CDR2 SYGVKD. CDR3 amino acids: CAISDPNRDGTSTDTQYF. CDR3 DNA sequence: TGTGCCATCAGTGATCCTAACCGGGACGGAACTAGCACAGATACGCAGTATTTT.

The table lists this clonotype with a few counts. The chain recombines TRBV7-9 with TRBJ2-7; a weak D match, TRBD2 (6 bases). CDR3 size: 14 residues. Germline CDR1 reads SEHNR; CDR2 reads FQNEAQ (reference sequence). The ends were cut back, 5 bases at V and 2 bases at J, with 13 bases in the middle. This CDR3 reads CASSPGLSTYEQYF. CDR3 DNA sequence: TGTGCCAGCAGCCCGGGACTTTCAACCTACGAGCAGTACTTC.